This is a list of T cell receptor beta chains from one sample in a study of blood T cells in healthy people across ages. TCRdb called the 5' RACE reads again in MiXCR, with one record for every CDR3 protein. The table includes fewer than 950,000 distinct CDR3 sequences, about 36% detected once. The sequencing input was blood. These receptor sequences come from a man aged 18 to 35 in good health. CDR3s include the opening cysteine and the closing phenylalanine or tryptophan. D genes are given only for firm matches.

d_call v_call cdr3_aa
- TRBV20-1 CSFQGGDVSTDTQYF
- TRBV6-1 CASSDRQTRTDTQYF
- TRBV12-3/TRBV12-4 CASSLRPAGDGYTF
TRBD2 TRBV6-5 CASSYYSGATDTQYF
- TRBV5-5 CASSPAGAGRNTEAFF
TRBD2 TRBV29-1 CSVLLSGGASDEQYF
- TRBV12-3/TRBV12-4 CASSPLLEAFF
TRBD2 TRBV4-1 CASSQGGRGGDEQFF
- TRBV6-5 CASRGTRPGDTQYF
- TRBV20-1 CSARDDSPHEQYF
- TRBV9 CASAPVGGSKDTQYF
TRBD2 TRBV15 CATSREQLAGGEWDTQYF
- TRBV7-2 CASSARDQHVLAKNIQYF
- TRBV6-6 CASSYQRNTEAFF
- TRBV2 CASSDDRNTGELFF
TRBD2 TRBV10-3 CAIRRTSGSNEQFF
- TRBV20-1 CSATPDGTDTQYF
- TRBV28 CASSLSDGSSYNEQYF
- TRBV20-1 CSAPPGHYGYTF
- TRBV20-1 CSAQMLGVDPGNTIYF
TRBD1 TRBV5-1 CASSSTPDRAAGYTF
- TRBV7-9 CASSREGGYEQYF
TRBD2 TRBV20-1 CSARDQGSGVSYNEQFF
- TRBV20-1 CSASHGPTYGYTF
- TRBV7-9 CASSAVQGWTGELFF
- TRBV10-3 CAISLGLAVGETQYF
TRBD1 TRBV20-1 CSASLQGAYEQYF
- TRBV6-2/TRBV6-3 CASSYSGVASTDTQYF
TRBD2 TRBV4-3 CASSRLAGDYNEQFF
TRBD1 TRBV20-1 CSARDLLGQAYNEQFF
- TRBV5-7 CASSYGDFGEQYF
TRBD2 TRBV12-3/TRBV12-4 CASSTLTSGGGADTQYF
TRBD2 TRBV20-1 CSSRQSVVYGTSAYNEQFF
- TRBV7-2 CASSLELGGYTF
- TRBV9 CASGTGRGHDEQYF
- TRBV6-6 CASSYRSEQYF
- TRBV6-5 CASRLTADSYSNQPQHF
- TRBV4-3 CASSQDSIARGRAFF
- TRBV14 CASSQVVSDYGYTF
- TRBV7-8 CASSLGADSDTQYF
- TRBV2 CVSNNGSNYGYTF
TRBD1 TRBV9 CASSGGGQPNQPQHF
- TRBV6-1 CASSETSVERGYTF
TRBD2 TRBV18 CASSPGAAGKTQYF
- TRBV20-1 CSASQTWGSNQPQHF
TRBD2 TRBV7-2 CASTVGLAGGTETQYF
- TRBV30 CAWRKKETQYF
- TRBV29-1 CSVEPDRPTFYNEQFF
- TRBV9 CASSVGGGSGETQFF
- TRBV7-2 CASSLSGGATPDTQYF
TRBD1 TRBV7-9 CASDTNRGSADTQYF
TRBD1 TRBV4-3 CASSHGQGRIAFF
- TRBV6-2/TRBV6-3 CASGQSTSQPQHF
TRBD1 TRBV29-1 CSVTGLMNAEAFF
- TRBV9 CASSGGVGTEAFF
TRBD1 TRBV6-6 CASSGQGVNEQFF
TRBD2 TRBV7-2 CASSYPSGGAGGELFF
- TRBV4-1 CASSRQDFTTDTQYF
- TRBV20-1 CSARDMGPEAFF